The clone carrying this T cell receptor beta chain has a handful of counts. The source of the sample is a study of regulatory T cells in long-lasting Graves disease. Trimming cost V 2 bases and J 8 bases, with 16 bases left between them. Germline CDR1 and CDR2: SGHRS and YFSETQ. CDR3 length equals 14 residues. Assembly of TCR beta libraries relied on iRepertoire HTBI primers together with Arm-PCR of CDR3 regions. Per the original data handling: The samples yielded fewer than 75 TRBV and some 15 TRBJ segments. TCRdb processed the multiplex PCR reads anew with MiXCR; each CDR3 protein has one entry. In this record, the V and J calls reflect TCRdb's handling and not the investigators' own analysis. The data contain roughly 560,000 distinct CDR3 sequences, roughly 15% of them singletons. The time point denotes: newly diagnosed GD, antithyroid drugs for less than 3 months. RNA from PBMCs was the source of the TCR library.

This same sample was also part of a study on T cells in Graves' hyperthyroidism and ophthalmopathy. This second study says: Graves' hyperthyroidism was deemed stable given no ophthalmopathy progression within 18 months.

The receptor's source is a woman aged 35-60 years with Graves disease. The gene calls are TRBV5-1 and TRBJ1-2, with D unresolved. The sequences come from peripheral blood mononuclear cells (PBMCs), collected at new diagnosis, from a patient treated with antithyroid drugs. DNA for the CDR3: TGCGCCAGCAGCTTCGGAGATCACCCTGAGGGCTACACCTTC. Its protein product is CASSFGDHPEGYTF.